In this sample, the clone carrying this T cell receptor (beta chain) turned up many times. What it recognizes is unknown. This sample stems from a study of T cells in Graves' hyperthyroidism and ophthalmopathy. Whole-study findings and limits: Among thyroid clonotypes expanded above 0.001, most also appeared in blood.

Subjects with ophthalmopathy showed a Clinical Activity Score no lower than 3, a NOSPECS grade no lower than 4, and a duration shorter than 3 months. The investigators amplified TCR beta CDR3 regions from RNA transcripts. During a first-round RT-PCR of the TCR CDR3, the HTBI primer set was used. Via MiXCR, TCRdb re-called the multiplex PCR reads, giving one row per CDR3 protein. Of hundreds of thousands of distinct CDR3 sequences in the sample, roughly 15% were seen once. V lost 4 bases and J 0 bases, leaving 15 bases between the germline ends. This CDR3 contains 16 residues. Germline lookup yields CDR1 LGHNA and CDR2 YNFKEQ.

The sequence derives from a woman in her 40s with Graves' ophthalmopathy. The chain joins TRBV4-2 to TRBJ1-1; D remains ambiguous. Sequenced: blood. The DNA of the CDR3 is TGTGCCAGCAGCCCAAATGCACGGCAGTTGAACACTGAAGCTTTCTTT. Its protein is CASSPNARQLNTEAFF.